This TCR beta chain stems from a study of T cells in localized non-small cell lung cancer. General study points: An association was observed between higher blood T cell density and longer overall survival.

This table comes from immunoSEQ multiplex PCR, and its TCRdb copy is limited to in-frame clones, with some not included. The sample lists some 71,000 clones, approximately 84% occurring once. From germline, CDR1 is SGHNT and CDR2 YENEEA. V was shortened by 4 bases and J by 9 bases, with 28 bases between the two germline ends. The CDR3 is made up of 18 amino acids. Details on this clone: Its antigen remains unidentified.

The material sequenced was peripheral blood, taken before any cancer treatment. The receptor's source is a female donor of 60 years or more with stage I lung adenocarcinoma. V and J are TRBV11-3 and TRBJ2-1, with D possibly being TRBD1 or TRBD2 (5 bases each). CDR3 in amino acids: CASSSSWTSNRPTGEQFF. The CDR3 DNA reads TGTGCCAGCAGCTCTAGCTGGACATCCAACAGACCTACGGGTGAGCAGTTCTTC.